The rows below give T cell receptor beta chains drawn from one sample of a study of T cell repertoires in cytomegalovirus infection. TCRdb reanalysed the reads using MiXCR and keeps one entry per CDR3 protein. The sample lists under 850,000 distinct CDR3 sequences; 35% were seen once. Sequenced: PBMCs. The source of these receptors is a human donor in good health (CMV status not recorded). Some clones in this sample may be carry-over from other donors' samples. Both conserved end residues are part of each CDR3. D genes are given only for firm matches. Size values are once, few and many counts, or a class for expanded clones, and some rows have none.

NA,TRBJ2-1,TRBD2,TRBV29-1,TGCAGCGTTGTTCCTAGCGGGGGGCCCTCCTACAATGAGCAGTTCTTC,CSVVPSGGPSYNEQFF
few,TRBJ1-3,NA,TRBV20-1,TGCAGTGCCTCTAATCCCACAGAACCTGGAAACACCATATATTTT,CSASNPTEPGNTIYF
NA,TRBJ2-1,NA,TRBV5-1,TGCGCCAGCAGCTTGGCCGGGCGACAGAGGTACAATGAGCAGTTCTTC,CASSLAGRQRYNEQFF
NA,TRBJ1-2,NA,TRBV20-1,TGCAGTGCTAGAGATTCCGGGAGGCCTGGCTACACCTTC,CSARDSGRPGYTF
few,TRBJ1-5,NA,TRBV2,TGTGCCAGCAGTGAAGCGCCAGGGTCCGGCCAGCCCCAGCATTTT,CASSEAPGSGQPQHF
NA,TRBJ1-2,TRBD1,TRBV6-4,TGTGCCAGCAGTGACTGGCAGGGGGCTAACTATGGCTACACCTTC,CASSDWQGANYGYTF
NA,TRBJ2-1,NA,TRBV11-1,TGTGCCAGCAGCTTAGAAGGCAGGGAGCAGTTCTTC,CASSLEGREQFF
NA,TRBJ2-1,TRBD2,TRBV7-7,TGTGCTAGCAGCTTAGGTGGGACTAGAAAAAATGAGCAGTTCTTC,CASSLGGTRKNEQFF
NA,TRBJ2-5,NA,TRBV20-1,TGCAGTGCCCCAGTAATCGAGCAGCTAGCGAGCCAAGAGACCCAGTACTTC,CSAPVIEQLASQETQYF
NA,TRBJ2-5,TRBD2,TRBV7-2,TGTGCCAGCAGCTTAGGCCAGGCGGGGGGGAATGTCAAAGAGACCCAGTACTTC,CASSLGQAGGNVKETQYF
NA,TRBJ2-1,TRBD1,TRBV7-6,TGTGCCAGCAGATCCGGGACAGTCTACAATGAGAAGTTCTTC,CASRSGTVYNEKFF
few,TRBJ2-5,NA,TRBV11-2,TGTGCCAGCAGCTCCGCGGACAGAGAGACCCAGTACTTC,CASSSADRETQYF
once,TRBJ2-1,TRBD2,TRBV11-2,TGTTCCAGCACCATAGCGGGGGGGTACAATGAGCAGTTCTTC,CSSTIAGGYNEQFF
NA,TRBJ2-5,NA,TRBV15,TGTGCCACCAGCCGGATAGACCAAGAGACCCAGTACTTC,CATSRIDQETQYF
few,TRBJ1-2,NA,TRBV13,TGTGCCAGCAGCTCCCAGTCCGATGGCTACACCTTC,CASSSQSDGYTF
NA,TRBJ2-1,NA,TRBV20-1,TGCAGTGCCCCTGGCGCCCTTGAGCAGTTCTTC,CSAPGALEQFF
few,TRBJ2-7,NA,TRBV30,TGTGCCTGGAGTGCACGGATCCGGGACACCCGGACAACGAGCTCCTACGAGCAGTACTTC,CAWSARIRDTRTTSSYEQYF
NA,TRBJ1-4,NA,TRBV12-3/TRBV12-4,TGTGCCAGCAGTTTCAAGGGTGTGGGAAAACTGTTTTTT,CASSFKGVGKLFF
NA,TRBJ2-3,TRBD2,TRBV29-1,TGCAGCGTGCCAACTAGCGGGCACACAGATACGCAGTATTTT,CSVPTSGHTDTQYF
once,TRBJ2-1,NA,TRBV28,TGTGCCAGCAGTTTGGAGGCAGAAGCCTACAATGAGCAGTTCTTC,CASSLEAEAYNEQFF
NA,TRBJ2-5,NA,TRBV20-1,TGCAGTGCTAGAGTGAAGGGTCAAGAGACCCAGTACTTC,CSARVKGQETQYF
NA,TRBJ1-1,NA,TRBV24-1,TGTGCCACCAGTGAGAGGGGGGCGAACACTGAAGCTTTCTTT,CATSERGANTEAFF
few,TRBJ2-6,NA,TRBV28,TGTGCCAGCACCTCATTAGGCTCTGGGGCCAACGTCCTGACTTTC,CASTSLGSGANVLTF
few,TRBJ2-5,TRBD1,TRBV29-1,TGCAGCGTTTATGACAGGGAGGAGACCCAGTACTTC,CSVYDREETQYF
NA,TRBJ1-6,NA,TRBV19,TGTGCCAGCCCTGCGGGGCGAAATAATTCACCCCTCCACTTT,CASPAGRNNSPLHF
few,TRBJ1-5,NA,TRBV7-9,TGTGCCAGCACGTCACCCCGGGATAAACGAGCGGGCAATCAGCCCCAGCATTTT,CASTSPRDKRAGNQPQHF
many,TRBJ2-5,TRBD2,TRBV7-6,TGTGCCAGCAGCATAAGGACTAGCGGGGGGCGACAAGAGACCCAGTACTTC,CASSIRTSGGRQETQYF
many,TRBJ2-7,NA,TRBV7-7,TGTGCTAGCAGCCCCGGCCAGGGTAGGAGTTACGAGCAGTACTTC,CASSPGQGRSYEQYF
NA,TRBJ2-7,NA,TRBV10-2,TGCGCCAGCAGTGAGTCGACCCGAGAGCAGTACTTC,CASSESTREQYF
few,TRBJ1-1,NA,TRBV7-9,TGTGCCAGCAGCTTAGAAGAGACCGAGAACACTGAAGCTTTCTTT,CASSLEETENTEAFF
NA,TRBJ2-1,NA,TRBV11-2,TGTGCCAGCAGCTTAGGTGCGGGACACTCCTACAATGAGCAGTTCTTC,CASSLGAGHSYNEQFF
few,TRBJ2-7,TRBD1,TRBV4-1,TGCGCCAGCAGTCCGGGGTTACGCGACAGGGGGCTCTTTCAGCAGTACTTC,CASSPGLRDRGLFQQYF
NA,TRBJ2-4,NA,TRBV5-4,TGTGCCAGCAGCGGGGAGAGGAACATTCAGTACTTC,CASSGERNIQYF
NA,TRBJ1-6,TRBD1,TRBV15,TGTGCCACCAGCAGACGACAGGGAGCGAATTCACCCCTCCACTTT,CATSRRQGANSPLHF
few,TRBJ1-1,NA,TRBV28,TGTGCCAGCAGCCGCTCTTCCGGGACCGTCACGGCTTTCTTT,CASSRSSGTVTAFF
many,TRBJ2-1,NA,TRBV7-8,TGTGCCAGCAGCTTGGGATCAGGGGGGGAAGAGCAGTTCTTC,CASSLGSGGEEQFF
NA,TRBJ1-1,NA,TRBV7-2,TGTGCCAGCAGTCCCAGCTGGGGGTGGAACACTGAAGCTTTCTTT,CASSPSWGWNTEAFF
few,TRBJ2-7,NA,TRBV28,TGTGCCAGCAGTTTATTAGGTGGGCACGTCGAGCAGTACTTC,CASSLLGGHVEQYF
few,TRBJ1-1,TRBD1,TRBV20-1,TGCAGTGCTCCGGTACCCTCGGGACAGGTGAACACTGAAGCTTTCTTT,CSAPVPSGQVNTEAFF
few,TRBJ2-7,NA,TRBV11-2,TGTGCCAGCAGCTCGCCATTTTTAGAGCAGTACTTC,CASSSPFLEQYF
NA,TRBJ1-1,TRBD1,TRBV11-1,TGTGCCAGCAGCTTAGAGGGGACAGGGAACACTGAAGCTTTCTTT,CASSLEGTGNTEAFF
few,TRBJ2-7,NA,TRBV10-3,TGTGCCATCTCCTCAGGCCTCAGGAATTACGAGCAGTACTTC,CAISSGLRNYEQYF
many,TRBJ1-2,NA,TRBV7-9,TGTGCCAGCAGCTTGCAGGGACTCTATGGCTACACCTTC,CASSLQGLYGYTF
NA,TRBJ2-5,TRBD1,TRBV29-1,TGCAGCGTCCCAGGGGGTCGGACTCGGGAGACCCAGTACTTC,CSVPGGRTRETQYF
few,TRBJ1-5,NA,TRBV19,TGTGCCAGTAGTATGGACTCCGAAGTCCCCCAGCATTTT,CASSMDSEVPQHF
few,TRBJ2-3,NA,TRBV28,TGTGCCAGCAGCCCGCGGCAGGGAACGGCAGATACGCAGTATTTT,CASSPRQGTADTQYF
NA,TRBJ2-1,TRBD2,TRBV29-1,TGCAGCGTTGAAGATAGCGGGAGAGGGTATGAGCAGTTCTTC,CSVEDSGRGYEQFF
few,TRBJ2-7,TRBD1,TRBV12-3/TRBV12-4,TGTGCCAGCAGTTTGGGGACAGGGGCCCCCTACGAGCAGTACTTC,CASSLGTGAPYEQYF
NA,TRBJ1-4,NA,TRBV4-1,TGCGCCAGCAGCCCTCATTATGGGCCCCGGAAGGACACCCGAGAAAAACTGTTTTTT,CASSPHYGPRKDTREKLFF
few,TRBJ2-7,NA,TRBV7-3,TGTGCCAGCAGCTTATATGGGGGGAACACTTACGAGCAGTACTTC,CASSLYGGNTYEQYF
many,TRBJ1-5,NA,TRBV30,TGTGCCTGGAGTAAACAGGGCGGGTTGAATCAGCCCCAGCATTTT,CAWSKQGGLNQPQHF
few,TRBJ1-5,NA,TRBV20-1,TGCAGTGCTAGAGAGGGGAGGGGCCGCATCCCCAATCAGCCCCAGCATTTT,CSAREGRGRIPNQPQHF